These 7 T cell receptor beta chains came from one sample sequenced in a study of cytomegalovirus exposure and HLA in healthy donors. Amplification used 60 Vbeta primers and 13 Jbeta primers. The assay was immunoSEQ multiplex PCR, and TCRdb's table has in-frame clones only and misses some. The table has more than 95,000 clones, approximately 76% seen once; the top ten hold roughly a sixth. Sequenced: PBMCs. The receptors were sampled from a man aged 50 or older in good health and CMV-seropositive.

The rearrangement joins TRBV29-1 to TRBJ1-1; D uncertain. Looked up from germline, CDR1 is SQVTM and CDR2 is ANQGSEA. Trimming pared 4 bases from V and 0 bases from J, leaving 9 bases between. CDR3 length: 13 residues. The CDR3 reads CSVGETLNTEAFF. CDR3 coding DNA: TGCAGCGTTGGAGAGACTTTGAACACTGAAGCTTTCTTT.

This clone was observed a handful of times. The chain joins TRBV7-8 to TRBJ1-2; unclear D gene. Germline V gene sequence: CDR1 SGHVS, CDR2 FQNEAQ. CDR3 length: 15 residues. Deletions cut 0 bases from V and 0 bases from J, with 8 bases between. In DNA form, the CDR3 reads TGTGCCAGCAGCTTAGCAGGCCTAGCTAACTATGGCTACACCTTC. It encodes CASSLAGLANYGYTF. Supplemented by reference TRBV7-8 and TRBJ1-2, the full variable domain reads GAGVSQSPRYKVAKRGQDVALRCDPISGHVSLFWYQQALGQGPEFLTYFQNEAQLDKSGLPSDRFFAERPEGSVSTLKIQRTQQEDSAVYLCASSLAGLANYGYTFGSGTRLTVV.

The chain couples TRBV7-8 to TRBJ2-2; TRBD2 is a possible D gene (6 bases). The germline gives CDR1 SGHVS, CDR2 FQNEAQ. The CDR3 is 15 amino acids. The V gene lost 5 bases and the J gene lost 6 bases, with 16 bases spanning the gap. CDR3 loop: CASSIRDSPPGELFF. The CDR3 DNA reads as TGTGCCAGCAGCATCCGGGACTCCCCTCCCGGGGAGCTGTTTTTT.

The CDR3 region has the DNA TGCGCCAGCAGCCAGGGCCATTCAGGGATAAACGAGCAGTACTTC. This encodes CASSQGHSGINEQYF. This chain links TRBV4-3 with TRBJ2-7, with D possibly matching TRBD1 (5 bases). In germline, CDR1 is LGHNA, CDR2 YSLEER. The V gene lost 3 bases and the J gene lost 5 bases, with 17 bases spanning the gap. This CDR3 is 15 amino acids long.

V usage is TRBV28 and J usage is TRBJ2-1, with D perhaps TRBD1 (6 bases). Trimming took 7 bases from V and 4 from J, leaving 14 bases between them. CDR1 is MDHEN, CDR2 SYDVKM, per germline. CDR3 length: 14 amino acids. As DNA, the CDR3 is TGTGCCAGCATCAGGGGCCAGAAGTACAATGAGCAGTTCTTC. Translation: CASIRGQKYNEQFF.

The chain recombines TRBV21-1 with TRBJ2-1; TRBD2, the table's D call, lacks a check against the DNA. TRBV21-1 is flagged as a pseudogene. This CDR3 contains 18 residues. The CDR3 loop reads CASSKSPSTSVVYNEQFF. The DNA for the CDR3 is TGTGCCAGCAGCAAATCCCCCTCTACCTCTGTTGTGTACAATGAGCAGTTCTTC.

This chain joins TRBV28 and TRBJ2-6; TRBD1 matches 7 bases. This CDR3 contains 15 residues. V lost 5 bases to trimming and J lost 0 bases; unmatched junction nucleotides: 1. The V gene's germline CDR1 is MDHEN and CDR2 SYDVKM. The CDR3 sequence is CASSPGGSGANVLTF. In DNA, the CDR3 is TGTGCCAGCAGTCCAGGGGGCTCTGGGGCCAACGTCCTGACTTTC. Together with reference TRBV28 and TRBJ2-6, the CDR3 gives the full variable domain: DVKVTQSSRYLVKRTGEKVFLECVQDMDHENMFWYRQDPGLGLRLIYFSYDVKMKEKGDIPEGYSVSREKKERFSLILESASTNQTSMYLCASSPGGSGANVLTFGAGSRLTVL.